This T cell receptor (beta chain) is drawn from a study of T-cell memory formation after mild COVID-19. Each CDR3 protein is one row after TCRdb ran MiXCR on the 5' RACE reads. The sample records some 43,000 distinct CDR3 sequences, 5% to 7% being singletons. Germline CDR1 MNHEY, CDR2 SVGAGI. This CDR3 has 14 amino acids. V lost 0 bases, J lost 2 bases, and 7 bases lay in between. The chain is built from TRBV6-5 and TRBJ1-2, with a possible D match to TRBD1 (6 bases). Sequenced material: PBMCs or a T cell subset sorted from them (not recorded which). The TCR sequence derives from an adult who had mild COVID-19 (a few samples of this study predate the infection). Cell type and time point are not known. The CDR3 loop is CASSYSGGNYGYTF. The CDR3 DNA is TGTGCCAGCAGTTACTCAGGGGGGAACTATGGCTACACCTTC.